The 27 T cell receptor beta chains in this list originate from one sample, sequenced in a study of T cells after yellow fever vaccination. Using its own MiXCR run on the 5' RACE reads, TCRdb lists one record per CDR3 protein. The sample contains just under 600,000 distinct CDR3 sequences, roughly 13% of which appear only once. The specimen comprised PBMCs, sampled on the day of the yellow fever booster vaccination. The receptor set was obtained from a man younger than 40 who received the YFV17D yellow fever vaccine.

The chain is built from TRBV7-9 and TRBJ2-2; TRBD1 or TRBD2 may be the D gene (5 bases each). Trimming removed 5 bases from V and 5 bases from J, with 18 bases in between. Germline CDR1 and CDR2: SEHNR and FQNEAQ (reference sequence). The CDR3 covers 16 residues. The CDR3 sequence is CASSPQGLRGTGELFF. CDR3 bases: TGTGCCAGCAGCCCCCAGGGCCTCCGGGGAACCGGGGAGCTGTTTTTT.

The chain employs TRBV20-1 and TRBJ1-4; D might be TRBD1 (6 bases). Trimming took 5 bases from V and 4 from J, leaving 14 bases between them. The CDR3 extends over 14 amino acids. Germline CDR1 is DFQATT and CDR2 is SNEGSKA (reference sequence). The CDR3 protein is CSAHPGHYNEKLFF. In DNA form, the CDR3 reads TGCAGTGCTCACCCGGGACACTATAATGAAAAACTGTTTTTT.

A remark on this clonotype: The CDR3 carries no conserved terminal phenylalanine or tryptophan, so it likely arises from a read error. The chain couples TRBV20-1 to TRBJ1-5; D is possibly TRBD1 (5 bases). CDR3 length equals 15 residues. The germline V and J ends were trimmed by 3 bases and 2 bases, with 14 bases remaining between them. The germline V gene encodes CDR1 DFQATT and CDR2 SNEGSKA (reference sequence). CDR3 sequence (DNA): TGCAGTGCTAGCCCAAGGGGCTCGGGCAATCAGCCCCAGCATTAT. The encoded protein is CSASPRGSGNQPQHY.

The rearrangement links TRBV7-8 to TRBJ2-1, with D possibly matching TRBD2 (5 bases). Per germline, CDR1 SGHVS and CDR2 FQNEAQ. V was pared by 2 bases and J by 0 bases, with 17 bases between. The CDR3 totals 18 residues. CDR3 nucleotide sequence: TGTGCCAGCAGCTTATCTGCTCCTAGCTGGAGCTCCTACAATGAGCAGTTCTTC. This encodes CASSLSAPSWSSYNEQFF.

The chain combines TRBV20-1 with TRBJ2-7, with 7 bases matching TRBD1. Trimming cost V 5 bases and J 4 bases; bases outside gene matches: 5. CDR1 and CDR2 from the germline V gene are DFQATT and SNEGSKA (reference sequence). The CDR3 covers 12 residues. DNA for the CDR3: TGCAGTGCTGGACAGGCAGAGTACGAGCAGTACTTC. Its protein product is CSAGQAEYEQYF.

This rearrangement joins TRBV7-2 to TRBJ2-1; possible D gene TRBD2, 6 bases. V gave up 2 bases and J gave up 11 bases, with 13 bases separating them. This CDR3 comprises 13 residues. Per the germline V gene, CDR1 is SGHTA and CDR2 is FQGNSA. DNA for the CDR3: TGTGCCAGCAGCTTACAGCCAGCGGGTAAGCAGTTCTTC. Protein sequence: CASSLQPAGKQFF.

This clonotype was counted a few times. The chain combines TRBV2 with TRBJ2-5; the match to TRBD1 covers 7 bases. The V gene end was trimmed by 4 bases and the J gene end by 5 bases; junction bases not matched to a gene: 4. Germline CDR1 and CDR2: SNHLY and FYNNEI. There are 13 residues in the CDR3. The CDR3 protein is CASSGQGSETQYF. The CDR3 nucleotides are TGTGCCAGCAGTGGACAGGGATCCGAGACCCAGTACTTC. The full variable domain, rest sourced from reference TRBV2 and TRBJ2-5, is EPEVTQTPSHQVTQMGQEVILRCVPISNHLYFYWYRQILGQKVEFLVSFYNNEISEKSEIFDDQFSVERPDGSNFTLKIRSTKLEDSAMYFCASSGQGSETQYFGPGTRLLVL.

Many counts were recorded for this clonotype. The chain employs TRBV6-5 and TRBJ2-7; D not certain. Trimming took 5 bases from V and 7 from J, leaving 12 bases between them. The CDR3 has 12 residues. Germline V gene data show CDR1 as MNHEY and CDR2 as SVGAGI. CDR3 protein: CASSDHRWEQYF. The CDR3 nucleotides are TGTGCCAGCAGTGACCACCGGTGGGAGCAGTACTTC.

The chain has TRBV7-2 and TRBJ2-7, with D uncertain. The length of the CDR3 is 14 residues. Trimming removed 3 bases from V and 4 bases from J, with 13 bases in between. Per the germline V gene, CDR1 is SGHTA and CDR2 is FQGNSA. The DNA of the CDR3 is TGTGCCAGCAGCTTGGACCCGACTCGGTACGAGCAGTACTTC. Translation: CASSLDPTRYEQYF.

This clonotype has only a few counts. The chain carries TRBV20-1 and TRBJ2-3, with D possibly TRBD1 on 6 matching bases. Trimming cost V 1 base and J 2 bases, with 13 bases left between them. Per the germline V gene, CDR1 is DFQATT and CDR2 is SNEGSKA (reference sequence). The CDR3 sequence is 15 residues long. The CDR3 region has the DNA TGCAGTGCTAGAGGGTTAAGACAGGCCACAGATACGCAGTATTTT. Translation gives CSARGLRQATDTQYF.

This chain connects TRBV4-3 to TRBJ1-2; tentative D call: TRBD1 (6 bases). Germline lookup yields CDR1 LGHNA and CDR2 YSLEER. V lost 3 bases to trimming and J lost 6 bases, with 17 bases between them. The CDR3 consists of 15 residues. CDR3 in DNA: TGCGCCAGCAGCCAGCCCGGGGGGGCGTTGGATGGCTACACCTTC. Its protein is CASSQPGGALDGYTF.

This clonotype was seen a handful of times. V usage is TRBV12-3 or TRBV12-4 and J usage is TRBJ2-7; D possibly corresponds to TRBD2 (6 bases). Trimming shortened V by 7 bases and J by 0 bases, and 13 bases separated the two germline ends. CDR3 size: 14 residues. The CDR3 sequence is CASTHSGPSYEQYF. Written as DNA, the CDR3 is TGTGCCAGCACCCATAGCGGTCCCTCCTACGAGCAGTACTTC.

This chain connects TRBV6-1 to TRBJ1-2; D is unresolved. The germline V and J ends were trimmed by 5 bases and 2 bases, with 12 bases remaining between them. This CDR3 is 14 amino acids long. CDR1 MNHNS and CDR2 SASEGT come from the germline V gene. CDR3 sequence reads: CASSPREANYGYTF. The CDR3 DNA reads as TGTGCCAGCAGTCCACGGGAGGCCAACTATGGCTACACCTTC.

This rearrangement joins TRBV10-3 to TRBJ1-2, with D hard to call. Germline V lookup: CDR1 ENHRY, CDR2 SYGVKD. With 0 bases removed from V and 2 bases from J, the gap between germline ends came to 7 bases. This CDR3 has 14 residues. CDR3 in DNA: TGTGCCATCAGTGAGTCCCCCGAAAACTATGGCTACACCTTC. Its translation is CAISESPENYGYTF.

This clonotype was picked up many times. A junction boundary mismatches the germline segment, possibly from a read error. The chain is built from TRBV12-3 or TRBV12-4 and TRBJ2-3; D ambiguous. This CDR3 spans 13 amino acids. The CDR3 DNA is TGTGCCAGCAGCTTAGCTAGCACAGATACGCAGTATTTT. The encoded protein is CASSLASTDTQYF.

A remark on this clonotype: One end of the junction does not line up with germline, which may come from a read error. V is TRBV7-2 and J is TRBJ2-5, with 9 nucleotides matching TRBD2. The CDR3 sequence is 16 residues long. Germline V gene sequence: CDR1 SGHTA, CDR2 FQGNSA. CDR3 sequence (DNA): TGTGCCAGCAGCTTAGTGTCCCGAGCGGGAGGAGAGACCCAGCACTTC. Encoded protein: CASSLVSRAGGETQHF.

The DNA of the CDR3 is TGCAGTGCCCCAACGGGTGTCCCCGGGGAGCTGTTTTTT. Its protein is CSAPTGVPGELFF. The V call is TRBV20-1, the J call TRBJ2-2; D uncertain. V was trimmed by 6 bases and J by 6 bases, leaving 14 bases between them. The CDR3 contains 13 residues. Germline V gene lookup returns CDR1 DFQATT and CDR2 SNEGSKA (reference sequence).

This clonotype has ten or more counts. CDR3 region: CASSHTSGSYNEQFF. CDR3 in DNA: TGTGCCAGCAGTCACACTAGCGGGAGTTACAATGAGCAGTTCTTC. The chain has TRBV12-3 or TRBV12-4 and TRBJ2-1, with 11 nucleotides matching TRBD2. V shed 5 bases and J 4 bases; nucleotides not matched to a gene: 4. The CDR3 consists of 15 residues.

V gene TRBV21-1 combines with J gene TRBJ2-4. TRBV21-1 is a recognized pseudogene. The CDR3 covers 16 residues. The CDR3 DNA reads TGTGCCAGCAGTTTTACCACTCAGGTAGCCAAAAACATTCAGTACTTC. Translation gives CASSFTTQVAKNIQYF.

The chain combines TRBV5-1 with TRBJ1-1; D is perhaps TRBD1 (5 bases). CDR1 and CDR2 from the germline V gene are SGHRS and YFSETQ. The V end was cut by 0 bases, the J end by 1 base, with 13 bases between. The CDR3 covers 16 residues. The DNA of the CDR3 is TGCGCCAGCAGCTTGGCCCTCGGGACGGGGAACACTGAAGCTTTCTTT. Translation gives CASSLALGTGNTEAFF.

The chain has TRBV15 and TRBJ2-1; TRBD1 agrees at 9 bases. V shed 1 base and J 5 bases; nucleotides not matched to a gene: 9. The CDR3 runs 17 residues. Germline V lookup: CDR1 LNHNV, CDR2 YYDKDF (reference sequence). CDR3 sequence (DNA): TGTGCCACCAGCAGAGCCGGGACAGGGCCCCGGAACAATGAGCAGTTCTTC. It translates to CATSRAGTGPRNNEQFF.

In this sample, this clonotype turned up a few times. The rearrangement joins TRBV21-1 to TRBJ1-1. TRBV21-1 is listed as a pseudogene. This CDR3 spans 15 amino acids. The CDR3 DNA is TGTGCCAGCAGCAAAGGGGCAGCCGGGAACACTGAAGCTTTCTTT. Encoded protein: CASSKGAAGNTEAFF.

The rearrangement links TRBV20-1 to TRBJ1-3, with D maybe TRBD1 (5 bases). The CDR3 sequence is 13 residues long. CDR1 and CDR2 (germline): DFQATT, SNEGSKA (reference sequence). The ends were cut back, 0 bases at V and 2 bases at J, with 5 bases in the middle. Here the CDR3 reads CSAREGAGNTIYF. CDR3 coding DNA: TGCAGTGCTAGAGAAGGGGCTGGAAACACCATATATTTT.

A few counts support this clonotype. The chain has TRBV4-2 and TRBJ2-1; 11 bases line up with TRBD2. CDR3 length equals 15 residues. V was clipped by 0 bases and J by 8 bases; unmatched bases: 3. The germline V gene has CDR1 LGHNA and CDR2 YNFKEQ. The CDR3 DNA sequence: TGTGCCAGCAGCCAAGAGACTAGCGGGACCGATGAGCAGTTCTTC. This codes for CASSQETSGTDEQFF.

This clonotype was detected many times. The chain employs TRBV7-3 and TRBJ2-7; tentatively, D is TRBD1 or TRBD2 (6 bases each). Trimming removed 5 bases at V and 2 bases at J, with 19 bases between. There are 16 residues in the CDR3. The germline V gene has CDR1 SGHTA and CDR2 FQGTGA. DNA of the CDR3: TGTGCCAGCAGCCCCCAAGGGGGAGGTATCCCCTACGAGCAGTACTTC. Amino acid sequence: CASSPQGGGIPYEQYF.

This clonotype came up a few times. The chain carries TRBV5-1 and TRBJ2-5; 8 nucleotides line up with TRBD1. In germline, CDR1 is SGHRS, CDR2 YFSETQ. The CDR3 is 16 residues long. Trimming removed 4 bases from V and 0 bases from J; junction bases left unmatched: 8. The CDR3 DNA reads TGCGCCAGCAGCGAGACAGGGGAGCGGAACCAAGAGACCCAGTACTTC. As protein: CASSETGERNQETQYF.

Comments on this clonotype: A much more abundant neighbour one base away suggests this may be a read error. V gene TRBV20-1 combines with J gene TRBJ2-3, with TRBD2 identical over 11 bases. Germline CDR1 DFQATT, CDR2 SNEGSKA (reference sequence). CDR3 length equals 14 residues. The CDR3 loop reads CCAQGLAATDTQYF. The CDR3 DNA reads as TGCTGTGCACAGGGACTAGCGGCCACAGATACGCAGTATTTT.